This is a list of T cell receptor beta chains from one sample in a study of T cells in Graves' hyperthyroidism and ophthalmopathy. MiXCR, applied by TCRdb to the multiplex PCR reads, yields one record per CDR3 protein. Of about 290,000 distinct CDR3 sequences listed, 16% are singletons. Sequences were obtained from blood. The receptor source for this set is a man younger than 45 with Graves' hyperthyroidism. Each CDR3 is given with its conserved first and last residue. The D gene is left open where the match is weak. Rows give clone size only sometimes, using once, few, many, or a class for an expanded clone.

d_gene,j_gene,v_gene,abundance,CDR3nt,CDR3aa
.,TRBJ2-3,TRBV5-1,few,TGCGCCAGCCACCAGTCTCTAGCGCCAAGCACAGATACGCAGTATTTT,CASHQSLAPSTDTQYF
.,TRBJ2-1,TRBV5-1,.,TGCGCCAGCAGCTTACAGGGAATCGGCCTCAATGAGCAGTTCTTC,CASSLQGIGLNEQFF
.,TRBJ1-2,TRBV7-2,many,TGTGCCAGCAGCTTATTAAGGGGACGGAACTATGGCTACACCTTC,CASSLLRGRNYGYTF
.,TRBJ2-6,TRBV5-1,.,TGCGCCAGCAGCTTGGGACGATATGCAGGCGGGGCCAACGTCCTGACTTTC,CASSLGRYAGGANVLTF
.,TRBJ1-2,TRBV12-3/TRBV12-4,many,TGTGCCAGCAGTTTAAGTTGGGGTCATGGCTACACCTTC,CASSLSWGHGYTF
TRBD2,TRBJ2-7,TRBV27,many,TGTGCCAGCAGTCCCTCGGAGAGGGGAGGGAGGTCCTACGAGCAGTACTTC,CASSPSERGGRSYEQYF
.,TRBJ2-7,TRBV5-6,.,TGTGCCAGCAGCCCCATCAGCGGCGGGACCAACGAGCAGTACTTC,CASSPISGGTNEQYF
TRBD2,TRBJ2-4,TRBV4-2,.,TGTGCCAGCAGCCCACTAGCGGGAGGGCCGAACATTCAGTACTTC,CASSPLAGGPNIQYF
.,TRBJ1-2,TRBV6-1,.,TGTGCCAGCAGCCTTCGAGAGATAGGAGGCACCTATGGCTACACCTTC,CASSLREIGGTYGYTF
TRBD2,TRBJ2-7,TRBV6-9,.,TGTGCCAGCAGCGCGCTAGCGGGAGACGTATACGAGCAGTACTTC,CASSALAGDVYEQYF
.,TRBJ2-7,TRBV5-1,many,TGCGCCAGTCCCCACAGGGACGAGCAGTACTTC,CASPHRDEQYF
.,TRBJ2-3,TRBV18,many,TGTGCCAGCAGCCCACTTGCCTCCAGCACAGATACGCAGTATTTT,CASSPLASSTDTQYF
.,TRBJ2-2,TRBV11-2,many,TGTGCCAGCAGTCCCCAGGACAGCCCAAACACCGGGGAGCTGTTTTTT,CASSPQDSPNTGELFF
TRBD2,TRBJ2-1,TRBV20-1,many,TGCAGTGCTAGTGTGCGGGAGGGCTACAATGAGCAGTTCTTC,CSASVREGYNEQFF
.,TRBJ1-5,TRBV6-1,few,TGTGCCAGCAATGGGGACACCAATCAGCCCCAGCATTTT,CASNGDTNQPQHF
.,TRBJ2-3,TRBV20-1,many,TGCAGTGCTAGTAGTCTTGTAACAGATACGCAGTATTTT,CSASSLVTDTQYF
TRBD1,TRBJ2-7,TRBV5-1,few,TGCGCCAGCAGCTATCACAGGGGAATGGGGTACGAGCAGTACTTC,CASSYHRGMGYEQYF
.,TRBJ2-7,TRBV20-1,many,TGCAGTGCTAGTTCGGTATACGAGCAGTACTTC,CSASSVYEQYF
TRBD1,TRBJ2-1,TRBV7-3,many,TGTGCCAGCAGCTCGCGACAGGGGGCCGGTCAGTTCTTC,CASSSRQGAGQFF
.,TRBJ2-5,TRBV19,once,TGTGCCAGTAGAGGACTCGCCAGGGAGACCCAGTACTTC,CASRGLARETQYF
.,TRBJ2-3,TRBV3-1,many,TGTGCCAGCAGCCTACAGGGAAATTCGGGGGCAGATACGCAGTATTTT,CASSLQGNSGADTQYF
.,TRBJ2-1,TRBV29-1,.,TGCAGCGGAGGGGGGGGGAACTACAATGAGCAGTTCTTC,CSGGGGNYNEQFF
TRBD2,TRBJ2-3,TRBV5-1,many,TGCGCCAGCCCGGGACTAGCGGGAGGGCCGGGGGATACGCAGTATTTT,CASPGLAGGPGDTQYF
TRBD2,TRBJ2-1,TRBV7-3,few,TGTGCCAGCAGCCCGACTAGCGGGAGATCGTTTGAGCAGTTCTTC,CASSPTSGRSFEQFF
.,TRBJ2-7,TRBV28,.,TGTGCCAGCGCCTTAGAGAACTACGAGCAGTACTTC,CASALENYEQYF
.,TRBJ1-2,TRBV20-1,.,TGCAGTGCTAGAGCTGGGTTCCGGGGCTACACCTTC,CSARAGFRGYTF
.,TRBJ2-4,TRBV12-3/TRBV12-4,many,TGTGCCAGCTCCTCTATCCCGGCCAAAAACATTCAGTACTTC,CASSSIPAKNIQYF
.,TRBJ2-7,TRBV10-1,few,TGCGCCAGCAGTAAGATACAGGGGGAGGGCGAGCAGTACTTC,CASSKIQGEGEQYF
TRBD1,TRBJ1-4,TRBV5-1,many,TGCGCCAGCAGCATTACCGGACAGGGGGCTAAACTGTTTTTT,CASSITGQGAKLFF
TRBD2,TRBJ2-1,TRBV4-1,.,TGCGCCAGCAGCACCGCGGCTAGCGGGAGGGATGAGCAGTTCTTC,CASSTAASGRDEQFF
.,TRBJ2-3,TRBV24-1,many,TGTGCCACCAGTGACGTCGGGGATACGCAGTATTTT,CATSDVGDTQYF
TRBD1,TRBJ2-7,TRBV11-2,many,TGTGCCAGCAGTTCCCCGGGACAGGGCATCTACGAGCAGTACTTC,CASSSPGQGIYEQYF
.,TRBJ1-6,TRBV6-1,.,TGTGCCAGCAGTGGAGTCCGGAATTCACCCCTCCACTTT,CASSGVRNSPLHF
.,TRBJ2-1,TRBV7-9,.,TGTGCCAGCAGCTCCCTACTAGGAATCGGGCAGTTCTTC,CASSSLLGIGQFF
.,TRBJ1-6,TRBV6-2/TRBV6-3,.,TGTGCCAGCAGTTACGGGGGGCAGGGCCTTTTGGGGGCCCTCCACTTT,CASSYGGQGLLGALHF
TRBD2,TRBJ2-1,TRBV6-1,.,TGTGCCAGCAGTCCCACTAGCGGGAGTAACAATGAGCAGTTCTTC,CASSPTSGSNNEQFF
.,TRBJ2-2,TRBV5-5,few,TGTGCCAGCAGCTTCCGGGACGGGAGCACCGGGGAGCTGTTTTTT,CASSFRDGSTGELFF
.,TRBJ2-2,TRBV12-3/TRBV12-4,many,TGTGCCAGCAGCCCAGGGTTAAACACCGGGGAGCTGTTTTTT,CASSPGLNTGELFF
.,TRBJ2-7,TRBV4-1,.,TGCGCCAGCAGCCATCCCGGAGGGGCCGACGAGCAGTACTTC,CASSHPGGADEQYF
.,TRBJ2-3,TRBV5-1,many,TGCGCCAGCAGCTTGGACGCATTTGATACGCAGTATTTT,CASSLDAFDTQYF
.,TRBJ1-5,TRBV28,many,TGTGCCAGCAGCACATTCATCGCTTGGGCCGCTTTGGGCAATCAGCCCCAGCATTTT,CASSTFIAWAALGNQPQHF
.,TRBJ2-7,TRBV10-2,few,TGCGCCAGCATGGGGGCAGGGGAGCAGTACTTC,CASMGAGEQYF
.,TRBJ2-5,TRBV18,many,TGTGCCAGCTCACCACCGTCATTACAAGAGACCCAGTACTTC,CASSPPSLQETQYF
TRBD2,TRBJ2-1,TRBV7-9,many,TGTGCCAGCACGAGGGCTAGCGGGTTTAATGAGCAGTTCTTC,CASTRASGFNEQFF
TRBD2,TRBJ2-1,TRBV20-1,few,TGCAGTGCTAGAGATTTTGCGGGAGGGGCCAACAATGAGCAGTTCTTC,CSARDFAGGANNEQFF
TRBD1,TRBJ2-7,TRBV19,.,TGTGCCAGTAGTCAAACCACCGGGACAGGTGCCTACGAGCAGTACTTC,CASSQTTGTGAYEQYF
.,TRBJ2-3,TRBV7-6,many,TGTGCCAGCAGCCAAATATGGGGCGGTACAGATACGCAGTATTTT,CASSQIWGGTDTQYF
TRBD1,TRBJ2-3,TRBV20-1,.,TGCAGTGGAGTGCAAGCGGACAGGGTAACAGATACGCAGTATTTT,CSGVQADRVTDTQYF
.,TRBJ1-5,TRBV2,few,TGTGCCAGCAAAGGGATAAGAGGACAGAACAATCAGCCCCAGCATTTT,CASKGIRGQNNQPQHF
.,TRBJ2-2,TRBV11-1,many,TGTGCCAGCAGCTCAAGACCACTCCCCCTAGGAACCGGGGAGCTGTTTTTT,CASSSRPLPLGTGELFF
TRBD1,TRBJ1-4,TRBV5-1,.,TGCGCCAGCAGCGCAACCGGGACAGGGTCTGAAAAACTGTTTTTT,CASSATGTGSEKLFF
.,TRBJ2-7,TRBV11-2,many,TGTGCCAGCAGCTTTGGGTTAAGCTCCTACGAGCAGTACTTC,CASSFGLSSYEQYF
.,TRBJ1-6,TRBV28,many,TGTGCCAGCGGATATTTCACCGGGATAAATTCACCCCTCCACTTT,CASGYFTGINSPLHF
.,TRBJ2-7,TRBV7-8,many,TGTGCCAGCAGCCCCGATAGGCACTACGAGCAGTACTTC,CASSPDRHYEQYF
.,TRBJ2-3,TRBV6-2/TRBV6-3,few,TGTGCCAGCACCCAAGGGAATACGCAGTATTTT,CASTQGNTQYF